This T cell receptor (beta chain) stems from a study of metastatic and nonmetastatic thyroid tumors. No patient received treatment before thyroid surgery. Regarding this clone: Its antigen remains unidentified.

The ends were cut back, 3 bases at V and 0 bases at J, with 9 bases in the middle. Germline-derived CDR1 and CDR2 are LGHNA and YSLEER. The CDR3 is 15 amino acids. Findings of the study overall: Reports indicated that malignant thyroid tumors showed significantly higher TCR beta diversity than benign nodules did, in blood and tumor.

Under the authors' procedure: A distant-metastasis classifier for papillary thyroid cancer was built using CDR3 differences across clinicopathological groups. TCRdb recomputed clones from the PCR reads via MiXCR. The V and J calls shown here were made by TCRdb, not taken from the authors' results. The table includes some 50,000 clones, 22% detected once. Sample: blood. The chain uses TRBV4-3 and TRBJ2-1; D is uncertain. This receptor was identified in a male donor with papillary thyroid cancer or a benign thyroid nodule (not recorded which). Some clones in this sample may be carry-over from other donors' samples. This CDR3 reads CASSHSTGSYNEQFF. As DNA, the CDR3 is TGCGCCAGCAGCCATTCGACTGGCTCCTACAATGAGCAGTTCTTC.